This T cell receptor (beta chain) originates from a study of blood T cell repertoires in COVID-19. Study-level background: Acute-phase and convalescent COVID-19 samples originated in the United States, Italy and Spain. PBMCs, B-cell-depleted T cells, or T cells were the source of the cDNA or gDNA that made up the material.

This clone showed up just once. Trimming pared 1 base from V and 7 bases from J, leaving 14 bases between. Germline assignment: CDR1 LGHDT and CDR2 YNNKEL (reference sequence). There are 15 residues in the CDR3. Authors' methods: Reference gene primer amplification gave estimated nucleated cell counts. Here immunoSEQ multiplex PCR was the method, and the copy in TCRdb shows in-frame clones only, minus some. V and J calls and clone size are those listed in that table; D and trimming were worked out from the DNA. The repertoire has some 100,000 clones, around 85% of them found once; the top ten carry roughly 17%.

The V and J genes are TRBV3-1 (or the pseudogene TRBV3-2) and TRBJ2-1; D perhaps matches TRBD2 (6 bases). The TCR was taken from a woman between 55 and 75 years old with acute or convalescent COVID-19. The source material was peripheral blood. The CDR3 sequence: CASSQVLRGRNEQFF. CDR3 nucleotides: TGTGCCAGCAGCCAAGTCTTACGGGGGAGGAATGAGCAGTTCTTC.